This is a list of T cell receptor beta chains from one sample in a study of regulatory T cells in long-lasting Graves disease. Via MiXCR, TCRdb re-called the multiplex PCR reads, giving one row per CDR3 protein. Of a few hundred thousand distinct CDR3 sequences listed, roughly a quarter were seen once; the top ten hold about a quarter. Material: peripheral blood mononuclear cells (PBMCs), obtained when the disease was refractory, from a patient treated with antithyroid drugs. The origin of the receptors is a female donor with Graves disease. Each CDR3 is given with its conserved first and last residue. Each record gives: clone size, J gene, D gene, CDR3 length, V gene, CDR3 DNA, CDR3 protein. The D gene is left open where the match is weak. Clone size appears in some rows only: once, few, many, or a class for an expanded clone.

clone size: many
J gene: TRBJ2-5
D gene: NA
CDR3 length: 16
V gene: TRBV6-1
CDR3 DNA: TGTGCCAGCAGTGGTCTAGAGTATGGCGGCCAAGAGACCCAGTACTTC
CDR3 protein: CASSGLEYGGQETQYF

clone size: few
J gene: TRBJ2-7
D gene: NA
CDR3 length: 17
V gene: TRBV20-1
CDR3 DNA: TGCAGTGCTCCCTACCTCGGGGGTCTAGCGCGTTCCTACGAGCAGTACTTC
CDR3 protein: CSAPYLGGLARSYEQYF

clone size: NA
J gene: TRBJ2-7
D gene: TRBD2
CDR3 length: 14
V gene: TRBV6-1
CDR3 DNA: TGTGCCACGACTGGGGCGGGAGTGGTTTACGAGCAGTACTTC
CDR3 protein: CATTGAGVVYEQYF

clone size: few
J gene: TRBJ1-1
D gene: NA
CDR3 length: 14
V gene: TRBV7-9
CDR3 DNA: TGTGCCAGCAGCTTAGAACAGGGTGCCACTGAAGCTTTCTTT
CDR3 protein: CASSLEQGATEAFF

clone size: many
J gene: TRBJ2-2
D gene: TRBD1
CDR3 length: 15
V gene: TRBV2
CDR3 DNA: TGTGCCATTAAAGGGACGGGACAGGGTGACGGGGAGCTGTTTTTT
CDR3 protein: CAIKGTGQGDGELFF

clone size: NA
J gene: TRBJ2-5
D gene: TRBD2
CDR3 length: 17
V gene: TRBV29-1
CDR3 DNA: TGCAGCGTTGAAGGGGCTAGCGGGAGGGCCCCCCAAGAGACCCAGTACTTC
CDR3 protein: CSVEGASGRAPQETQYF

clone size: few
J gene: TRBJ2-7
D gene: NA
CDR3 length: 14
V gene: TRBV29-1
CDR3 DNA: TGCAGCGTTATCTTCGACAGGATAACCTACGAGCAGTACTTC
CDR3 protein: CSVIFDRITYEQYF

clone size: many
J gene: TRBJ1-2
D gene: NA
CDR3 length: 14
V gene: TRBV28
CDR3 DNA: TGTGCCAGCAGTTCGGGCAGTCCTCGCTATGGCTACACCTTC
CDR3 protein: CASSSGSPRYGYTF

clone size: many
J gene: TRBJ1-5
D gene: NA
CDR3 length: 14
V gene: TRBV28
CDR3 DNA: TGTGCCAGCAGTATCAGGTTTAGCAATCAGCCCCAGCATTTT
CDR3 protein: CASSIRFSNQPQHF

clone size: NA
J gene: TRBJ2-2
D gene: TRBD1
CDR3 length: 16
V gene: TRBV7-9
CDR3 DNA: TGTGCCAGCAGCTTAGTCCAGGGGGCGAACACCGGGGAGCTGTTTTTT
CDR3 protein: CASSLVQGANTGELFF

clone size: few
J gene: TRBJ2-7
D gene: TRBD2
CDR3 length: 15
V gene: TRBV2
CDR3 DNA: TGTGCCAGCAGACTAACTAGCGCTATCTCCTACGAGCAGTACTTC
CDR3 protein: CASRLTSAISYEQYF

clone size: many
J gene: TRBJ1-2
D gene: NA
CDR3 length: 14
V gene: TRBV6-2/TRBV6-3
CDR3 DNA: TGTGCCAGTCGGAGGAAATCAGCGAGCTATGGCTACACCTTC
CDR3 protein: CASRRKSASYGYTF

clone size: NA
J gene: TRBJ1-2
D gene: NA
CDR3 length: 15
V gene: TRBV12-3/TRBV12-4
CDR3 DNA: TGTGCCAGCAGTTTGACACCGGGACGGGGTGGAGGCTACACCTTC
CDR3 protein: CASSLTPGRGGGYTF

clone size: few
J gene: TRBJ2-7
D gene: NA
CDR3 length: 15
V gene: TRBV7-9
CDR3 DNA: TGTGCCAGCAGCTTAGGGTTTGGGGTTCCCTACGAGCAGTACTTC
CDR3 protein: CASSLGFGVPYEQYF

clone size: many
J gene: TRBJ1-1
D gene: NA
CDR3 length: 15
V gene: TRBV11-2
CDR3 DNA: TGTGCCAGCAGCTTAGGGATCGGTACGAACACTGAAGCTTTCTTT
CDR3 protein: CASSLGIGTNTEAFF

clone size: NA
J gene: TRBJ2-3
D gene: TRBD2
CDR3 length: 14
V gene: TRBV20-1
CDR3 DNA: TGCAGTGCCTCACTGACTAGCGGCACAGATACGCAGTATTTT
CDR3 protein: CSASLTSGTDTQYF

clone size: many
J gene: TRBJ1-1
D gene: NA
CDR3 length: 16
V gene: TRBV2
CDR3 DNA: TGTGCCAGCAGCGTCACTATAAAACAGGGACACACTGAAGCTTTCTTT
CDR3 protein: CASSVTIKQGHTEAFF

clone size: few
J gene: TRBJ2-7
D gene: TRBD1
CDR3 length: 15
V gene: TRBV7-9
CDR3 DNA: TGTGCCAGCAACAAGGGGACAGGGGGCTTCGGCGAGCAGTACTTC
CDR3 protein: CASNKGTGGFGEQYF

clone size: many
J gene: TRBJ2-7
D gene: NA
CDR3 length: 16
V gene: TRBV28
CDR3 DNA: TGTGCCAGCAGCCTAGGTAGGGGACGGATTACCTACGAGCAGTACTTC
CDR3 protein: CASSLGRGRITYEQYF

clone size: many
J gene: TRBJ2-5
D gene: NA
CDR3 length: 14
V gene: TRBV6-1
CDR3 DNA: TGTGCCAGCAGTGCCGAGTCGTTAGAAGAGACCCAGTACTTC
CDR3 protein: CASSAESLEETQYF

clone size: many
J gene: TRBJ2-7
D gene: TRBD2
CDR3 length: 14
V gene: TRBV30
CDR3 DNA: TGTGCCTGGAGTAGGGCGGGAGGGCCGTACGAGCAGTACTTC
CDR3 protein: CAWSRAGGPYEQYF

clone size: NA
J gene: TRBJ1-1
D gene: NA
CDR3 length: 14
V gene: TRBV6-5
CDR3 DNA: TGTGCCAGCAGTTACGTCAGCATGAACACTGAAGCTTTCTTT
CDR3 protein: CASSYVSMNTEAFF